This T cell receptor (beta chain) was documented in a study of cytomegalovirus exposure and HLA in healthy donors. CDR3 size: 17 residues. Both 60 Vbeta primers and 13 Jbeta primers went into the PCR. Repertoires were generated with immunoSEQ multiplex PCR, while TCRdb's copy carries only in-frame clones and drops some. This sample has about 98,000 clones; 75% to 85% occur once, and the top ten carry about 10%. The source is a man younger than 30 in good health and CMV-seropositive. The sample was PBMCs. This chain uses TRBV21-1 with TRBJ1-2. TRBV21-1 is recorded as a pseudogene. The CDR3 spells CASSKRGEGPPNYGYTF. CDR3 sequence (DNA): TGTGCCAGCAGCAAACGGGGTGAGGGCCCCCCTAACTATGGCTACACCTTC.